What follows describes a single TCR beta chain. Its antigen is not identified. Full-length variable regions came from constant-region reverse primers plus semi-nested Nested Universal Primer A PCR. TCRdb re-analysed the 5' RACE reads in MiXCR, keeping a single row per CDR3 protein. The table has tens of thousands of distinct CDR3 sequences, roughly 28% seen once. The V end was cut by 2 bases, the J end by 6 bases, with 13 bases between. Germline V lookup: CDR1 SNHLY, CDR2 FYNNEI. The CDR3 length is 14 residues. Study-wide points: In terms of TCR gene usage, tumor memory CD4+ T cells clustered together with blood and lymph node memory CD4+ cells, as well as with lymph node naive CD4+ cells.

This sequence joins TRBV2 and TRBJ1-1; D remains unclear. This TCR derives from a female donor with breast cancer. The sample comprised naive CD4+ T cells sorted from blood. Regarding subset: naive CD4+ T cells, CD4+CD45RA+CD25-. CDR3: CASSELAGGAEAFF. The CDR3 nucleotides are TGTGCCAGCAGTGAATTAGCGGGAGGCGCTGAAGCTTTCTTT.